This TCR beta chain was documented in a study of CD4+ T cells in melanoma. Study outcomes and limitations: A reported correlation linked neoantigen-specific CD4+ T cells to CD8+, macrophage and B cell function. Reportedly, melanoma neoantigen-specific CD4+ T cells showed varied differentiation states.

Notes on this clone: What it recognizes is unknown.

Using immunoSEQ multiplex PCR, the repertoire was profiled, and TCRdb retains in-frame clones only, with some absent. The profile covers 50,000 to 60,000 clones, with more than 60% appearing a single time and approximately 5% taken by the ten largest. The sample consisted of tumor tissue. This receptor was identified in a human donor with melanoma.

CDR3 sequence: CAWSGVGDAGPDEQFF. The CDR3 DNA is TGTGCCTGGAGTGGGGTTGGGGACGCCGGCCCGGATGAGCAGTTCTTC. The chain carries TRBV30 and TRBJ2-1, with D perhaps given as TRBD1 or TRBD2 (5 bases each). The CDR3 contains 16 residues. Trimming cost V 1 base and J 8 bases, with 21 bases left between them. Germline V gene data show CDR1 as GTSNPN and CDR2 as SVGIG (reference sequence). Looking up the rest from reference TRBV30 and TRBJ2-1 gives the full variable domain: SQTIHQWPATLVQPVGSPLSLECTVEGTSNPNLYWYRQAAGRGLQLLFYSVGIGQISSEVPQNLSASRPQDRQFILSSKKLLLSDSGFYLCAWSGVGDAGPDEQFFGPGTRLTVL.